This TCR beta chain stems from a study of blood T cell repertoires in COVID-19. Germline CDR1 SGHTA, CDR2 FQGNSA. The V segment lost 0 bases and the J segment 5 bases; nucleotides outside the gene matches: 9. This CDR3 is 17 amino acids long. Original handling: Researchers report that nucleated cell counts were estimated from reference gene primer amplification. TCRdb keeps only in-frame clones here, not all; method: immunoSEQ multiplex PCR. V, J and clone size reflect that table, while D and trimming were determined from the DNA. The repertoire has 130,000 to 150,000 clones, around 81% of them found once; the top ten carry 5%.

J is TRBJ1-5 and V is TRBV7-2, with 8 bases matching TRBD1. The source material was peripheral blood. The sequence was obtained from a woman in her forties or fifties with acute or convalescent COVID-19. The CDR3 region is CASSLAPTGVGDQPQHF. The CDR3 DNA follows: TGTGCCAGCAGCTTAGCTCCGACAGGGGTAGGCGATCAGCCCCAGCATTTT.